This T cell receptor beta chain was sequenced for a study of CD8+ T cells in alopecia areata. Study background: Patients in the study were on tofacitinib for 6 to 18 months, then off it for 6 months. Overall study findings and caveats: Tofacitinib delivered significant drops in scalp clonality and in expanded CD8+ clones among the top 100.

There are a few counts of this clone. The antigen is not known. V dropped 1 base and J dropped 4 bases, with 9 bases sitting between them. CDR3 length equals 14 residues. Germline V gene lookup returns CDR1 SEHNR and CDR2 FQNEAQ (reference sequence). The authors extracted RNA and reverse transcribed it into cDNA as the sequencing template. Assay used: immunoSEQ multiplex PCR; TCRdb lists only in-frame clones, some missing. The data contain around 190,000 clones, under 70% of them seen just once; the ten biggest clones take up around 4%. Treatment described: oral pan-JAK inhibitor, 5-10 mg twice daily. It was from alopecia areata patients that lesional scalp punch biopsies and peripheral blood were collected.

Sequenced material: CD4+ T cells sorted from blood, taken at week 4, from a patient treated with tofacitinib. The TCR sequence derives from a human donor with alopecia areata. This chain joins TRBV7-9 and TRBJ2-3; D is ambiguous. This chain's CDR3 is CASSLELHSDTQYF. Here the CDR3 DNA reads TGTGCCAGCAGCTTAGAACTTCATTCAGATACGCAGTATTTT.